This T cell receptor beta chain was sequenced for a study of neurological immune-mediated disorders. The germline V and J ends were trimmed by 4 bases and 1 base, with 12 bases remaining between them. There are 15 residues in the CDR3. CDR1 and CDR2 from the germline V gene are SGHVS and FNYEAQ. Using its own MiXCR run on the 5' RACE reads, TCRdb lists one record per CDR3 protein. The table includes about 40,000 distinct CDR3 sequences, approximately 15% detected once. This clonotype showed up many times. Sequencing was performed on CD4+ T cells from blood. The chain joins TRBV7-6 to TRBJ2-3; D is possibly TRBD1 or TRBD2 (6 bases each). The receptor comes from a woman in her sixties with HTLV-1-associated myelopathy (HAM/TSP). CDR3 amino acids: CASSSQGGRTDTQYF. The DNA for the CDR3 is TGTGCCAGCAGCTCCCAAGGGGGGCGCACAGATACGCAGTATTTT.